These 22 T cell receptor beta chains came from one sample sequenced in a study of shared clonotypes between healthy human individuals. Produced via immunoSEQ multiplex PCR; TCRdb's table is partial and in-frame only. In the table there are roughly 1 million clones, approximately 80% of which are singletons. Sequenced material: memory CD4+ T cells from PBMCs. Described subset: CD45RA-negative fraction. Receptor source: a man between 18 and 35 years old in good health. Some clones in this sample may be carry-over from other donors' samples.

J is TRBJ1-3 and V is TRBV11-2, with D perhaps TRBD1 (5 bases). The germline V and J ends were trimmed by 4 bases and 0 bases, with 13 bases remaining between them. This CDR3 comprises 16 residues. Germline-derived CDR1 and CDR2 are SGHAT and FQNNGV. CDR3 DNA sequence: TGTGCCAGCAGCTCCATGGGACGGTACTCTGGAAACACCATATATTTT. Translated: CASSSMGRYSGNTIYF. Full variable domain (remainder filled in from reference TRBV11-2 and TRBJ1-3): EAGVAQSPRYKIIEKRQSVAFWCNPISGHATLYWYQQILGQGPKLLIQFQNNGVVDDSQLPKDRFSAERLKGVDSTLKIQPAKLEDSAVYLCASSSMGRYSGNTIYFGEGSWLTVV.

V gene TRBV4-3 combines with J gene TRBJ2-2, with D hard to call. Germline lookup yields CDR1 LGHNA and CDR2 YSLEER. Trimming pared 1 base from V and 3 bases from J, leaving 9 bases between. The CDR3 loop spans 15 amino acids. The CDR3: CASSQASLDTGELFF. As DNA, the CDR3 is TGCGCCAGCAGCCAAGCAAGTTTGGACACCGGGGAGCTGTTTTTT.

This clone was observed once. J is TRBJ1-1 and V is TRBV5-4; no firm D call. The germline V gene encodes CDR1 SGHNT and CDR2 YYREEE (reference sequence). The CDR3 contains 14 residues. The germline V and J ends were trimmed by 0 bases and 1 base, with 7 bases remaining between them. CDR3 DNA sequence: TGTGCCAGCAGCTTGGCTCACGAGAACACTGAAGCTTTCTTT. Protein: CASSLAHENTEAFF.

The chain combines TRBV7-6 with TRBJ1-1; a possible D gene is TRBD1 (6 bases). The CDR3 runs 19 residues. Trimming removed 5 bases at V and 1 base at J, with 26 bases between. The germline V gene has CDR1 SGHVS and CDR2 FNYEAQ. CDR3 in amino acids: CASSKSHGGGTQWNTEAFF. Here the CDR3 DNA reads TGTGCCAGCAGCAAAAGCCACGGGGGGGGGACACAGTGGAACACTGAAGCTTTCTTT.

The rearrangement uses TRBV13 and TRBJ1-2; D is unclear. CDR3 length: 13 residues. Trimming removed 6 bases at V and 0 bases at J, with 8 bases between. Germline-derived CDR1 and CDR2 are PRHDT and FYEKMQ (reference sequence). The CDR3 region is CASSPGSNYGYTF. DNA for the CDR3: TGTGCCAGCAGTCCTGGTTCTAACTATGGCTACACCTTC. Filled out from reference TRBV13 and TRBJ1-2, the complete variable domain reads AAGVIQSPRHLIKEKRETATLKCYPIPRHDTVYWYQQGPGQDPQFLISFYEKMQSDKGSIPDRFSAQQFSDYHSELNMSSLELGDSALYFCASSPGSNYGYTFGSGTRLTVV.

The CDR3 DNA sequence: TGTGCCTGTACTAGTCAGTCCTACAATGAGCAGTTCTTC. Protein product: CACTSQSYNEQFF. The chain is built from TRBV30 and TRBJ2-1, with D perhaps matching TRBD2 (5 bases). The germline CDR1 and CDR2 sequences are GTSNPN and SVGIG (reference sequence). V lost 6 bases and J lost 1, with 10 bases in between. The CDR3 has 13 residues. Drawing the rest from reference TRBV30 and TRBJ2-1, the complete variable domain is SQTIHQWPATLVQPVGSPLSLECTVEGTSNPNLYWYRQAAGRGLQLLFYSVGIGQISSEVPQNLSASRPQDRQFILSSKKLLLSDSGFYLCACTSQSYNEQFFGPGTRLTVL.

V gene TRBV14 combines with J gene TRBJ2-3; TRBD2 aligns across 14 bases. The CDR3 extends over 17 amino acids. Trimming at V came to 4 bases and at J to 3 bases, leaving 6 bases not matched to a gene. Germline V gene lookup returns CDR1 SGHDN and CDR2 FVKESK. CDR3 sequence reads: CASSLRTSGRRTDTQYF. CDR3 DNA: TGTGCCAGCAGCCTTAGGACTAGCGGGAGGCGGACAGATACGCAGTATTTT.

CDR3 loop: CASTGLAGGDTQYF. In nucleotides, the CDR3 is TGTGCCAGCACAGGACTAGCGGGAGGAGATACGCAGTATTTT. The chain is built from TRBV27 and TRBJ2-3, with 14 bases aligning to TRBD2. With V trimmed by 7 bases and J by 5 bases, 2 bases remained unmatched. CDR3 length: 14 amino acids. Germline CDR1 reads MNHEY; CDR2 reads SMNVEV (reference sequence).

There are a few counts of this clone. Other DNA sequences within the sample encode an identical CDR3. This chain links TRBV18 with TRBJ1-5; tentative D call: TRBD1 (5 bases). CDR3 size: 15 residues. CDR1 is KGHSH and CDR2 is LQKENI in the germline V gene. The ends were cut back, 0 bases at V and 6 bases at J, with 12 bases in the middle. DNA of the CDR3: TGTGCCAGCTCACCACCGGTAGGGGCCGGTCAGCCCCAGCATTTT. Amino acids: CASSPPVGAGQPQHF.

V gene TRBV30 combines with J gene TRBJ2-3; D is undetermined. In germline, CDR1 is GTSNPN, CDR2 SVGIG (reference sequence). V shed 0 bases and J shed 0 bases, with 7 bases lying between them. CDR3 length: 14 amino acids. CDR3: CAWSVLTSTDTQYF. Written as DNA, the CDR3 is TGTGCCTGGAGTGTACTCACTAGCACAGATACGCAGTATTTT. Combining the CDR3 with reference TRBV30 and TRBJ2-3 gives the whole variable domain SQTIHQWPATLVQPVGSPLSLECTVEGTSNPNLYWYRQAAGRGLQLLFYSVGIGQISSEVPQNLSASRPQDRQFILSSKKLLLSDSGFYLCAWSVLTSTDTQYFGPGTRLTVL.

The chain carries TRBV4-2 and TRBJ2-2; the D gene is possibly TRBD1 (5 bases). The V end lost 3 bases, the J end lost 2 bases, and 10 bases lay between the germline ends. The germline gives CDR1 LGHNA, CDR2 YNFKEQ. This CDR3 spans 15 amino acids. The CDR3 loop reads CASSQGLFNTGELFF. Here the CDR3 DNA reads TGTGCCAGCAGCCAGGGGCTATTTAACACCGGGGAGCTGTTTTTT.

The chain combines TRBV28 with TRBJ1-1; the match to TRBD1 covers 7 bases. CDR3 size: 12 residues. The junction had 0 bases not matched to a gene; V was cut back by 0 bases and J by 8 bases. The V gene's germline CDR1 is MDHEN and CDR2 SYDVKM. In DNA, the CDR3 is TGTGCCAGCAGTTTATGGACAGGGGAAGCTTTCTTT. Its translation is CASSLWTGEAFF. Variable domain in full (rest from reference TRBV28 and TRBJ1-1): DVKVTQSSRYLVKRTGEKVFLECVQDMDHENMFWYRQDPGLGLRLIYFSYDVKMKEKGDIPEGYSVSREKKERFSLILESASTNQTSMYLCASSLWTGEAFFGQGTRLTVV.

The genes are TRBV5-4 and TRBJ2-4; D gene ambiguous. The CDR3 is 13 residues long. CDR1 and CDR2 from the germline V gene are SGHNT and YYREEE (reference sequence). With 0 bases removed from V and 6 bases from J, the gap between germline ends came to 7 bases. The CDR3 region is CASSLAQANIQYF. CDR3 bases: TGTGCCAGCAGCTTGGCCCAGGCAAACATTCAGTACTTC.

CDR3 region: CASSPTDVYGYTF. The CDR3 DNA reads as TGTGCCAGCAGTCCGACAGATGTCTATGGCTACACCTTC. The gene calls are TRBV28 and TRBJ1-2; tentative D call: TRBD1 (5 bases). V was cut by 5 bases and J by 4 bases, with 11 bases left in between. CDR1 is MDHEN and CDR2 is SYDVKM in the germline V gene. The CDR3 loop spans 13 amino acids.

CDR3 DNA sequence: TGTGCCAGCATAAATACCGGGGAGCTGTTTTTT. Amino acid sequence: CASINTGELFF. V and J are TRBV7-8 and TRBJ2-2; unclear D gene. Trimming shortened V by 7 bases and J by 5 bases, and 5 bases separated the two germline ends. Germline V gene data show CDR1 as SGHVS and CDR2 as FQNEAQ. The CDR3 extends over 11 amino acids.

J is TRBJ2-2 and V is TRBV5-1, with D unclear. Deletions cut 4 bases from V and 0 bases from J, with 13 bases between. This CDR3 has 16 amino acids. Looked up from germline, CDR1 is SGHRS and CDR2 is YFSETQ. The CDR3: CASSPRTPPNTGELFF. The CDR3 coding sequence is TGCGCCAGCAGCCCACGGACCCCTCCGAACACCGGGGAGCTGTTTTTT.

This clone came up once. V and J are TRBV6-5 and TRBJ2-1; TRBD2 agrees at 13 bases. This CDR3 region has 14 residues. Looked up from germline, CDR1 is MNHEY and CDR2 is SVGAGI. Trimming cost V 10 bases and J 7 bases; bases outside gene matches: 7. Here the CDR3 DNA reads TGTGCCACCCGACTAGCGGGAGGTGTAAATGAGCAGTTCTTC. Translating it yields CATRLAGGVNEQFF.

The CDR3 sequence is CAAGRDRTGELFF. CDR3 DNA: TGTGCCGCGGGGAGGGATAGGACCGGGGAGCTGTTTTTT. The chain couples TRBV6-5 to TRBJ2-2; 7 nucleotides align to TRBD2. V lost 11 bases and J lost 5; bases outside the gene matches: 8. Per the germline V gene, CDR1 is MNHEY and CDR2 is SVGAGI. CDR3 length: 13 residues.

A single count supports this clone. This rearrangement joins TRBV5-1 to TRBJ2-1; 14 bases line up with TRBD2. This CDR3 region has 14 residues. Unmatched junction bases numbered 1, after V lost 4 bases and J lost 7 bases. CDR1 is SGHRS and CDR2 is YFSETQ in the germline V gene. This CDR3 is CASSGTSGSNEQFF. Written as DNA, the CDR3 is TGCGCCAGCAGCGGGACTAGCGGGAGTAATGAGCAGTTCTTC.

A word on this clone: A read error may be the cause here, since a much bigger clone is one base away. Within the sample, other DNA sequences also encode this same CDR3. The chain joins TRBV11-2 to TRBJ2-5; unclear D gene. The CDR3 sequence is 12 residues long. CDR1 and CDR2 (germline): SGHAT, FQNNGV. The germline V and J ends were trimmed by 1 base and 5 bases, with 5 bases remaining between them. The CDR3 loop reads CASSLARETQYF. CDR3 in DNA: TGTGCCAGCAGCTTAGCTCGGGAGACCCAGTACTTC. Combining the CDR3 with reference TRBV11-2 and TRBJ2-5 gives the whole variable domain EAGVAQSPRYKIIEKRQSVAFWCNPISGHATLYWYQQILGQGPKLLIQFQNNGVVDDSQLPKDRFSAERLKGVDSTLKIQPAKLEDSAVYLCASSLARETQYFGPGTRLLVL.

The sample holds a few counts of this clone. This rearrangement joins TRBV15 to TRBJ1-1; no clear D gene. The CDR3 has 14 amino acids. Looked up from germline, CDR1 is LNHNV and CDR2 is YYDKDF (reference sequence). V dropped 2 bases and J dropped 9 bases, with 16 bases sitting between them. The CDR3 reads CATSRSALDGKAFF. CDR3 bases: TGTGCCACCAGCAGAAGCGCCCTGGACGGGAAAGCTTTCTTT. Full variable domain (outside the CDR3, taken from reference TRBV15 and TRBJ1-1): DAMVIQNPRYQVTQFGKPVTLSCSQTLNHNVMYWYQQKSSQAPKLLFHYYDKDFNNEADTPDNFQSRRPNTSFCFLDIRSPGLGDTAMYLCATSRSALDGKAFFGQGTRLTVV.

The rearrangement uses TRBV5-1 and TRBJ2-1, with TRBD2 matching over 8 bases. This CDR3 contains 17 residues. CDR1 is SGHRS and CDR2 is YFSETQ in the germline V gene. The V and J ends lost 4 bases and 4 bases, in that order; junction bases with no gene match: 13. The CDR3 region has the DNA TGCGCCAGCAGCCCGATAGGCAGCGGGGGAGGTTACAATGAGCAGTTCTTC. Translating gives CASSPIGSGGGYNEQFF.